This T cell receptor (beta chain) is drawn from a study of T cells in Graves' hyperthyroidism and ophthalmopathy. Study outcomes and limitations: Peripheral blood also featured most of the thyroid clonotypes expanded above 0.001.

Each diagnosis drew on symptoms, thyroxine, TRAb, thyroid ultrasound and orbital computed tomography findings. Each 10 ml fresh peripheral blood draw supplied the PBMCs. The CDR3 spans 13 residues. V was shortened by 7 bases and J by 5 bases, with 14 bases between the two germline ends. Template material for amplifying TCR beta CDR3 regions consisted of RNA transcripts. When the TCR CDR3 underwent first-round RT-PCR, the HTBI primer set was used. TCRdb used MiXCR to reprocess the multiplex PCR reads, holding one entry per CDR3 protein. The sample has around 610,000 distinct CDR3 sequences, approximately 14% seen once. This clonotype was found many times. The antigen is unknown.

The sample consisted of blood. J is TRBJ1-2 and V is TRBV12-3 or TRBV12-4; the D is unclear. This receptor was taken from a woman between 40 and 55 years old with Graves' ophthalmopathy. CDR3 amino acids: CASTPHSGYGYTF. Written as DNA, the CDR3 is TGTGCCAGCACCCCCCACTCGGGGTATGGCTACACCTTC.